Listed below are T cell receptor beta chains from one sample, sequenced in a study of blood T cell repertoires in COVID-19. Clones were read by immunoSEQ multiplex PCR, and TCRdb kept only the in-frame ones, dropping some. The table shows approximately 170,000 clones, with 80% to 90% occurring only once. What was sequenced was peripheral blood. Source of these receptors: a man aged 18 to 29 who had recovered from COVID-19. The CDR3 runs from the conserved cysteine through the conserved F or W. Fields, in order: clone size, V gene, D gene, J gene, CDR3 DNA, CDR3 protein. The D gene is left open where the match is weak. Rows give clone size only sometimes, using once, few, many, or a class for an expanded clone.

clone size: NA; V gene: TRBV7-9; D gene: TRBD1; J gene: TRBJ1-5; CDR3 DNA: TGTGCCAGCAGCCGAACAGGGGGGGACAATCAGCCCCAGCATTTT; CDR3 protein: CASSRTGGDNQPQHF
clone size: NA; V gene: TRBV7-2; D gene: TRBD1; J gene: TRBJ2-3; CDR3 DNA: TGTGCCAGCAGCTTGGGGGACAGAACAGATACGCAGTATTTT; CDR3 protein: CASSLGDRTDTQYF
clone size: NA; V gene: TRBV11-2; D gene: TRBD2; J gene: TRBJ2-3; CDR3 DNA: TGTGCCAGCAGGCCCCATAGCGGGAGCACAGATACGCAGTATTTT; CDR3 protein: CASRPHSGSTDTQYF
clone size: few; V gene: TRBV7-9; D gene: TRBD1; J gene: TRBJ1-5; CDR3 DNA: TGTGCCAGCAGCCGGACAGGGGAAAGTCAGCCCCAGCATTTT; CDR3 protein: CASSRTGESQPQHF
clone size: NA; V gene: TRBV19; D gene: NA; J gene: TRBJ1-1; CDR3 DNA: TGTGCCAGTAGTAGCCCGGACAGAAAGAACACTGAAGCTTTCTTT; CDR3 protein: CASSSPDRKNTEAFF
clone size: NA; V gene: TRBV7-9; D gene: NA; J gene: TRBJ1-1; CDR3 DNA: TGTGCCAGCAGCCCCTCCGTGGTCGGAGGCCTGAACACTGAAGCTTTCTTT; CDR3 protein: CASSPSVVGGLNTEAFF
clone size: NA; V gene: TRBV30; D gene: TRBD1; J gene: TRBJ1-2; CDR3 DNA: TGTGCCTGGAGTGGGCAGGGGGCTCTCCGTGGCTACACCTTC; CDR3 protein: CAWSGQGALRGYTF
clone size: once; V gene: TRBV4-3; D gene: NA; J gene: TRBJ1-2; CDR3 DNA: TGCGCCAGCAGCCCGGAGCGGACCCAGGGCTACACCTTC; CDR3 protein: CASSPERTQGYTF
clone size: NA; V gene: TRBV5-1; D gene: NA; J gene: TRBJ2-1; CDR3 DNA: TGCGCCAGCAGCTTGGGACAGTACAATGAGCAGTTCTTC; CDR3 protein: CASSLGQYNEQFF
clone size: NA; V gene: TRBV20-1; D gene: NA; J gene: TRBJ1-1; CDR3 DNA: TGCAGTCTACACACTGAAGCTTTCTTT; CDR3 protein: CSLHTEAFF
clone size: NA; V gene: TRBV6-1; D gene: TRBD1; J gene: TRBJ1-1; CDR3 DNA: TGTGTCAGCACCCTCAGGGGGCGGGACACTGAAGCTTTCTTT; CDR3 protein: CVSTLRGRDTEAFF
clone size: NA; V gene: TRBV11-2; D gene: TRBD2; J gene: TRBJ2-1; CDR3 DNA: TGTGCCAGCAGCTCCCGCGGGAGGGGGGAAACCTACAATGAGCAGTTCTTC; CDR3 protein: CASSSRGRGETYNEQFF
clone size: NA; V gene: TRBV6-5; D gene: TRBD2; J gene: TRBJ2-3; CDR3 DNA: TGTGCCAGCAACCCCGGGACTAGCGGCACAGATACGCAGTATTTT; CDR3 protein: CASNPGTSGTDTQYF
clone size: once; V gene: TRBV10-3; D gene: NA; J gene: TRBJ1-1; CDR3 DNA: TGTGCCATCCGGGGACACGCTAACACTGAAGCTTTCTTT; CDR3 protein: CAIRGHANTEAFF
clone size: NA; V gene: TRBV18; D gene: NA; J gene: TRBJ2-7; CDR3 DNA: TGTGCCAGCTCAGACAGCTACGAGCAGTACTTC; CDR3 protein: CASSDSYEQYF
clone size: NA; V gene: TRBV27; D gene: NA; J gene: TRBJ2-7; CDR3 DNA: TGTGCCAGCAGTTTAATGCCGGACAGCTCCTACGAGCAGTACTTC; CDR3 protein: CASSLMPDSSYEQYF
clone size: NA; V gene: TRBV3-1/TRBV3-2; D gene: NA; J gene: TRBJ2-1; CDR3 DNA: TGTGCCAGCAGCCAAGGGGCAAGGGAGGATGAGCAGTTCTTC; CDR3 protein: CASSQGAREDEQFF
clone size: NA; V gene: TRBV2; D gene: NA; J gene: TRBJ1-4; CDR3 DNA: TGTGCCAGCAGTGAAGGGGGGAGGGAAAAACTGTTTTTT; CDR3 protein: CASSEGGREKLFF
clone size: once; V gene: TRBV7-6; D gene: NA; J gene: TRBJ2-2; CDR3 DNA: TGTGCCAGCAGGACAGAAAACACCGGGGAGCTGTTTTTT; CDR3 protein: CASRTENTGELFF
clone size: few; V gene: TRBV5-5; D gene: NA; J gene: TRBJ2-2; CDR3 DNA: TGTGCCAGCAGCTTGACTTCTGGCGGGGAGCTGTTTTTT; CDR3 protein: CASSLTSGGELFF
clone size: once; V gene: TRBV9; D gene: TRBD1; J gene: TRBJ1-2; CDR3 DNA: TGTGCCAGCAGCGGGGACTTCCGGGACAGCTTCTATGGCTACACCTTC; CDR3 protein: CASSGDFRDSFYGYTF
clone size: NA; V gene: TRBV10-3; D gene: NA; J gene: TRBJ2-1; CDR3 DNA: TGTGCCACCCGGTCTAATGAGCAGTTCTTC; CDR3 protein: CATRSNEQFF
clone size: NA; V gene: TRBV29-1; D gene: NA; J gene: TRBJ1-2; CDR3 DNA: TGCAGCGTTGACCGGGGGGGAACAGGTGGCTACACCTTC; CDR3 protein: CSVDRGGTGGYTF
clone size: NA; V gene: TRBV7-9; D gene: NA; J gene: TRBJ2-5; CDR3 DNA: TGTGCCAGCAGCCACGGGAGAGCCCAAGAGACCCAGTACTTC; CDR3 protein: CASSHGRAQETQYF
clone size: NA; V gene: TRBV4-1; D gene: NA; J gene: TRBJ1-1; CDR3 DNA: TGCGCCAGCAGCCAACCCGGGGTTAACACTGAAGCTTTCTTT; CDR3 protein: CASSQPGVNTEAFF
clone size: NA; V gene: TRBV6-5; D gene: NA; J gene: TRBJ1-1; CDR3 DNA: TGTGCCAGCAGGACCCTAGCAACGGGCAGAACTGAAGCTTTCTTT; CDR3 protein: CASRTLATGRTEAFF
clone size: NA; V gene: TRBV6-5; D gene: NA; J gene: TRBJ2-3; CDR3 DNA: TGTGCCAGCAGGGGCGGACTTTCCACAGATACGCAGTATTTT; CDR3 protein: CASRGGLSTDTQYF
clone size: NA; V gene: TRBV5-1; D gene: NA; J gene: TRBJ1-4; CDR3 DNA: TGCGCCAGCAGCCTAGCGGGGGTCGTTAATGAAAAACTGTTTTTT; CDR3 protein: CASSLAGVVNEKLFF